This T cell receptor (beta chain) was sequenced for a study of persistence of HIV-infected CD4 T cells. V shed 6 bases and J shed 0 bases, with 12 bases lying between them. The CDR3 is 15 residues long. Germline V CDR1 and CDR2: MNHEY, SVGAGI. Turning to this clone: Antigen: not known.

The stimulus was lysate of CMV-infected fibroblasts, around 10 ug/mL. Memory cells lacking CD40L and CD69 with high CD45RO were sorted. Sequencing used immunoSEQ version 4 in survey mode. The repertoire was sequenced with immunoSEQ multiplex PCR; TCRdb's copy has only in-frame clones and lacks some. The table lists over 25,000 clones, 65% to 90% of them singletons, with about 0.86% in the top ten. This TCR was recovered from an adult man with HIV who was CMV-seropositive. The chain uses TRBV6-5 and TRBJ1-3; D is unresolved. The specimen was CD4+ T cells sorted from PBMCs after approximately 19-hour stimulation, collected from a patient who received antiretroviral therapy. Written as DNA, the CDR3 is TGTGCCAGCAGGAATACACCGAGCTCTGGAAACACCATATATTTT. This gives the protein CASRNTPSSGNTIYF.